The clone carrying this T cell receptor (beta chain) came up a few times. Antigen unknown. Trimming cost V 10 bases and J 0 bases, with 12 bases left between them. The CDR3 length is 13 residues. CDR1 and CDR2 (germline): ENHRY, SYGVKD. The second PCR ran roughly 7 to 11 cycles with a sample-barcoded 5' primer and J-beta primers. Through a template-switch adaptor with 12 random nucleotides, each cDNA molecule received a tag. MiXCR, applied by TCRdb to the 5' RACE reads, yields one record per CDR3 protein. The data contain more than 800,000 distinct CDR3 sequences, 45% of them singletons. This sample was included in a study of blood T cells in healthy people across ages. Study results and caveats: In long-lived donors, naive CD4+ cell counts and diversity exceeded those of aged donors. The study could not conclusively compare naive and antigen-experienced cells, given its unsorted PBMCs. Unknown donor CMV status possibly confounded expanded clonotype changes.

This chain connects TRBV10-3 to TRBJ1-2, with a tentative D call TRBD1 (5 bases). The sequence was obtained from a woman aged 55-69 years in good health. Sequencing was done on a sample of blood. In DNA form, the CDR3 reads TGTGCCACCGGGACTCCTCCTAACTATGGCTACACCTTC. Its translation is CATGTPPNYGYTF.